Presented here are 29 T cell receptor beta chains from one specimen sequenced in a study of Tregs in tolerant kidney transplant recipients. The protocol was immunoSEQ multiplex PCR, while the TCRdb copy is restricted to in-frame clones and leaves out a portion. Among 45,000 or so clones listed, roughly nine tenths were seen once. Recipients received nonmyeloablative bone marrow transplants from related graft donors, with transient mixed chimerism. Sequences were derived from CD8+ T cells from blood (PBMCs), sampled 12 months after the transplant. The receptors derive from a human patient who received a combined kidney and bone marrow transplant. Some T cells could come from the graft donor.

V is TRBV28 and J is TRBJ2-7, with 10 bases that match TRBD1. V shed 8 bases, J shed 3 bases, and the junction held 10 bases outside the gene matches. The CDR3 runs to 15 residues. Germline CDR1 is MDHEN and CDR2 is SYDVKM. CDR3 region: CASSPSGTGDYEQYF. As DNA, the CDR3 is TGTGCCAGCTCACCCTCCGGGACAGGGGACTACGAGCAGTACTTC.

There are a few counts of this clone. This rearrangement joins TRBV19 to TRBJ2-3, with D possibly TRBD1 on 5 matching bases. This CDR3 contains 19 residues. Trimming shortened V by 7 bases and J by 2 bases, and 28 bases separated the two germline ends. Germline V gene data show CDR1 as LNHDA and CDR2 as SQIVND (reference sequence). The DNA for the CDR3 is TGTGCCAGTATTGAGAGGCAGGCTGGACACGGTCGAAACACAGATACGCAGTATTTT. Translated: CASIERQAGHGRNTDTQYF.

The rearrangement links TRBV6-1 to TRBJ1-4, with 7 bases that match TRBD1. The V gene end was trimmed by 0 bases and the J gene end by 0 bases; junction bases not matched to a gene: 13. This CDR3 comprises 20 residues. Germline CDR1 and CDR2: MNHNS and SASEGT. The CDR3 DNA is TGTGCCAGCAGTGAAGCGCACTTTAGGACAGGCGTTGCAACTAATGAAAAACTGTTTTTT. Encoded protein: CASSEAHFRTGVATNEKLFF.

The table lists this clone with a count of one. This chain links TRBV5-6 with TRBJ2-7; D is ambiguous. This CDR3 contains 13 residues. The V gene's germline CDR1 is SGHDT and CDR2 YYEEEE. Trimming stripped 5 bases from V and 4 bases from J, with 13 bases between. CDR3 DNA sequence: TGTGCCAGCAGATCGGGTAAACGGTACGAGCAGTACTTC. It yields the protein CASRSGKRYEQYF.

This clone was counted a single time. The chain links TRBV11-2 to TRBJ2-7; weak D call: TRBD1 (5 bases). This CDR3 is built from 12 residues. Germline loops: CDR1 SGHAT, CDR2 FQNNGV. V shed 8 bases and J shed 0 bases, with 8 bases lying between them. CDR3 sequence reads: CASGANSYEQYF. CDR3 DNA: TGTGCCAGCGGGGCAAACTCCTACGAGCAGTACTTC.

This clone was recorded once. The chain has TRBV4-3 and TRBJ2-4, with unresolved D. Per the germline V gene, CDR1 is LGHNA and CDR2 is YSLEER. V shed 4 bases and J shed 7 bases, with 14 bases lying between them. The CDR3 consists of 14 residues. The CDR3 loop reads CASSPGVSSNIQYF. The CDR3 DNA is TGCGCCAGCAGCCCCGGAGTGTCTAGTAACATTCAGTACTTC.

The chain is built from TRBV10-2 and TRBJ2-7, with TRBD2 as a possible D gene (5 bases). Germline loops: CDR1 WSHSY, CDR2 SAAADI. The CDR3 covers 14 residues. V was trimmed by 10 bases and J by 2 bases, leaving 18 bases between them. The DNA for the CDR3 is TGCGCCACCATAAATCTAGCCCCTACCTACGAGCAGTACTTC. This gives the protein CATINLAPTYEQYF.

The chain links TRBV4-3 to TRBJ1-1, with D perhaps matching TRBD1 (5 bases). Germline assignment: CDR1 LGHNA and CDR2 YSLEER. The V gene lost 4 bases and the J gene lost 5 bases, with 14 bases spanning the gap. CDR3 length: 14 amino acids. CDR3 amino acids: CASSLQVDTTEAFF. The CDR3 nucleotides read TGCGCCAGCAGCCTCCAGGTGGACACTACTGAAGCTTTCTTT.

The chain uses TRBV14 and TRBJ1-2, with unresolved D. The germline V gene encodes CDR1 SGHDN and CDR2 FVKESK. Trimming removed 1 base from V and 4 bases from J, with 13 bases in between. The CDR3 runs 15 residues. The CDR3 nucleotides are TGTGCCAGCAGCCAAGCTACTGGAGTTATCTATGGCTACACCTTC. Translated, it gives CASSQATGVIYGYTF.

The chain employs TRBV27 and TRBJ2-5; weak D call: TRBD2 (7 bases). CDR1 and CDR2 from the germline V gene are MNHEY and SMNVEV (reference sequence). The CDR3 extends over 15 amino acids. V was shortened by 4 bases and J by 1 base, with 13 bases between the two germline ends. CDR3 loop: CASSYTGGPQETQYF. CDR3 coding DNA: TGTGCCAGCAGTTACACCGGGGGGCCCCAAGAGACCCAGTACTTC.

The V gene is TRBV6-5, the J gene TRBJ2-5; D call uncertain. The J call may be wrong; the DNA end is better matched by TRBJ2-7. Per germline, CDR1 MNHEY and CDR2 SVGAGI. The CDR3 sequence is 13 residues long. CDR3 coding DNA: TGTGCCAGCAGTTACTCGTATGACTACGAGCAGTACTTC. Translated: CASSYSYDYEQYF.

The rearrangement links TRBV28 to TRBJ1-2, with D possibly TRBD1 on 5 matching bases. The CDR3 is 15 amino acids. Germline-derived CDR1 and CDR2 are MDHEN and SYDVKM. V was clipped by 3 bases and J by 4 bases, with 15 bases between them. Here the CDR3 DNA reads TGTGCCAGCAGTTTTCTGGTGCAGGGAAGCTATGGCTACACCTTC. It specifies CASSFLVQGSYGYTF.

The rearrangement links TRBV28 to TRBJ1-1, with TRBD1 as a possible D gene (6 bases). V shed 1 base and J shed 2 bases, with 14 bases lying between them. This CDR3 contains 16 residues. The germline gives CDR1 MDHEN, CDR2 SYDVKM. The CDR3, as DNA: TGTGCCAGCAGTTTATCCCTCACACAGGGAAACACTGAAGCTTTCTTT. Protein product: CASSLSLTQGNTEAFF.

The V call is TRBV5-3, the J call TRBJ2-6; 7 bases fit TRBD1. TRBV5-3 is known as an ORF, though its function is uncertain. Trimming cost V 2 bases and J 0 bases; bases outside gene matches: 20. The CDR3 runs 22 residues. CDR3 DNA sequence: TGTGCCAGAAGCTTTCAGGAAACCGGTCGGACAGGCATTTACTCTGGGGCCAACGTCCTGACTTTC. Residues: CARSFQETGRTGIYSGANVLTF.

This clone was detected a few times. The chain links TRBV13 to TRBJ1-5; D is uncertain. This CDR3 comprises 13 residues. From germline, CDR1 is PRHDT and CDR2 FYEKMQ (reference sequence). V was pared by 1 base and J by 2 bases, with 3 bases between. CDR3 in DNA: TGTGCCAGCAGCTTAGCGGGCAATCAGCCCCAGCATTTT. Amino acids: CASSLAGNQPQHF. The full variable domain, rest sourced from reference TRBV13 and TRBJ1-5, is AAGVIQSPRHLIKEKRETATLKCYPIPRHDTVYWYQQGPGQDPQFLISFYEKMQSDKGSIPDRFSAQQFSDYHSELNMSSLELGDSALYFCASSLAGNQPQHFGDGTRLSIL.

The rearrangement links TRBV19 to TRBJ2-6, with 8 bases identical to TRBD1. Trimming at V came to 9 bases and at J to 2 bases, leaving 9 bases not matched to a gene. Germline CDR1 LNHDA, CDR2 SQIVND (reference sequence). The CDR3 runs to 16 residues. The CDR3 spells CARGTRGQAGANVLTF. The CDR3 bases are TGTGCCAGGGGGACCAGGGGGCAGGCTGGGGCCAACGTCCTGACTTTC.

This chain connects TRBV4-1 to TRBJ2-7; D perhaps matches TRBD1 (7 bases). The CDR3 is 16 residues long. CDR1 is MGHRA and CDR2 is YSYEKL in the germline V gene. V was cut by 0 bases and J by 3 bases, with 15 bases left in between. The CDR3 spells CASSQDRDSGLYEQYF. The CDR3 nucleotides read TGCGCCAGCAGCCAAGATCGGGACAGCGGGCTCTACGAGCAGTACTTC.

The gene calls are TRBV19 and TRBJ2-1; unclear D gene. V was trimmed by 3 bases and J by 7 bases, leaving 4 bases between them. CDR1 and CDR2 from the germline V gene are LNHDA and SQIVND (reference sequence). The CDR3 loop spans 11 amino acids. The CDR3 spells CASSIRNEQFF. CDR3 bases: TGTGCCAGTAGTATTAGAAATGAGCAGTTCTTC.

The chain is built from TRBV27 and TRBJ2-7, with 8 bases fitting TRBD2. V lost 2 bases and J lost 3; bases outside the gene matches: 6. The CDR3 is 15 amino acids. Germline V gene data show CDR1 as MNHEY and CDR2 as SMNVEV (reference sequence). Here the CDR3 reads CASSLTAGGFYEQYF. CDR3 in DNA: TGTGCCAGCAGTTTAACGGCGGGGGGCTTCTACGAGCAGTACTTC.

The rearrangement joins TRBV7-8 to TRBJ2-7; possible D gene TRBD2, 5 bases. Trimming stripped 2 bases from V and 3 bases from J, with 20 bases between. CDR3 length: 17 amino acids. The V gene's germline CDR1 is SGHVS and CDR2 FQNEAQ. CDR3 sequence reads: CASSLYRETAHYYEQYF. Here the CDR3 DNA reads TGTGCCAGCAGCTTATACCGGGAAACCGCCCATTACTACGAGCAGTACTTC.

This chain joins TRBV7-9 and TRBJ2-1; tentative D call: TRBD2 (6 bases). The V end was cut by 0 bases, the J end by 4 bases, with 10 bases between. The CDR3 covers 15 residues. Germline V gene lookup returns CDR1 SEHNR and CDR2 FQNEAQ (reference sequence). The CDR3 DNA follows: TGTGCCAGCAGCTTAGCGGGAGGAGCATACAATGAGCAGTTCTTC. It encodes CASSLAGGAYNEQFF.

This chain joins TRBV19 and TRBJ2-7; TRBD2 is a possible D gene (6 bases). Germline CDR1 and CDR2: LNHDA and SQIVND (reference sequence). The CDR3 length is 14 residues. V was cut by 3 bases and J by 2 bases, with 11 bases left in between. CDR3 coding DNA: TGTGCCAGTAGTATGACGGGAGCCACCTACGAGCAGTACTTC. Residues: CASSMTGATYEQYF.

The rearrangement joins TRBV7-3 to TRBJ1-4, with D unresolved. Trimming left V 3 bases short and J 7 bases short, with 12 bases between. The germline CDR1 and CDR2 sequences are SGHTA and FQGTGA. The CDR3 length is 14 residues. This chain's CDR3 is CASSLISVGEKLFF. In DNA, the CDR3 is TGTGCCAGCAGCTTGATTTCGGTTGGTGAAAAACTGTTTTTT.

The rearrangement links TRBV25-1 to TRBJ2-1; possible D gene TRBD2, 7 bases. This CDR3 contains 18 residues. CDR1 and CDR2 (germline): MGHDK, SYGVNS. The V end lost 8 bases, the J end lost 9 bases, and 32 bases lay between the germline ends. This CDR3 is CASELSRGGTTRFGEQFF. Here the CDR3 DNA reads TGTGCCAGCGAACTCAGTAGGGGGGGGACTACCCGATTTGGTGAGCAGTTCTTC.

Ten or more counts support this clone. This chain uses TRBV6-1 with TRBJ2-7, with D tentatively TRBD2 (5 bases). The CDR3 covers 12 residues. Germline CDR1 is MNHNS and CDR2 is SASEGT. Trimming took off 11 bases at V and 7 bases at J, with 18 bases between the two ends. This CDR3 reads CASDPGLSEQYF. CDR3 DNA: TGTGCCTCCGATCCAGGACTTTCTGAGCAGTACTTC.

The J gene is TRBJ2-1, the V gene TRBV6-1, with a weak D call TRBD2 (5 bases). V lost 8 bases, J lost 10 bases, and 15 bases lay in between. Germline V gives CDR1 MNHNS, CDR2 SASEGT. The length of the CDR3 is 12 residues. CDR3 loop: CASPGGGREQFF. CDR3 nucleotide sequence: TGTGCCAGCCCAGGAGGCGGGCGGGAGCAGTTCTTC.

In this sample, this clone turned up once. The DNA of the CDR3 is TGTGCCAGCAGCTCCTTGACAGATAACACCGGGGAGCTGTTTTTT. Amino acids: CASSSLTDNTGELFF. The V call is TRBV7-9, the J call TRBJ2-2; TRBD1 is a possible D gene (5 bases). The V end lost 4 bases, the J end lost 2 bases, and 11 bases lay between the germline ends. In germline, CDR1 is SEHNR, CDR2 FQNEAQ (reference sequence). There are 15 residues in the CDR3.

V and J are TRBV4-1 and TRBJ2-3; 7 bases align to TRBD1. The germline V gene encodes CDR1 MGHRA and CDR2 YSYEKL. CDR3 size: 16 residues. V gave up 2 bases and J gave up 0 bases; unmatched junction bases: 5. The CDR3 nucleotides read TGCGCCAGCAGCCAAATACAGGGGCTAAGCACAGATACGCAGTATTTT. Encoded protein: CASSQIQGLSTDTQYF.

The CDR3, as DNA: TGTGCCAGCAGGACGGCGGCTAACGAGCAGTACTTC. It is translated as CASRTAANEQYF. This sequence joins TRBV27 and TRBJ2-7; D is uncertain. CDR3 size: 12 residues. Trimming cost V 6 bases and J 5 bases, with 11 bases left between them. Germline loops: CDR1 MNHEY, CDR2 SMNVEV (reference sequence).